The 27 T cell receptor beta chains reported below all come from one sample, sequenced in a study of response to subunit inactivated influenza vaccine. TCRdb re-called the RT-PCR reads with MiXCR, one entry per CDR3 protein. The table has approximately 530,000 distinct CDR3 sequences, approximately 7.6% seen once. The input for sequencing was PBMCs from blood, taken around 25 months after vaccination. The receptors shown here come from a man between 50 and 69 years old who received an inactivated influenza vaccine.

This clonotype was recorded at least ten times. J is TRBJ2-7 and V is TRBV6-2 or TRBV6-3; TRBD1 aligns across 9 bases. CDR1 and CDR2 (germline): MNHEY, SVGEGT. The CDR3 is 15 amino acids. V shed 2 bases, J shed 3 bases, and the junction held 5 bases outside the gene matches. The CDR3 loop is CASSYDRGKDYEQYF. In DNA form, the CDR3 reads TGTGCCAGCAGTTACGACAGGGGGAAGGACTACGAGCAGTACTTC.

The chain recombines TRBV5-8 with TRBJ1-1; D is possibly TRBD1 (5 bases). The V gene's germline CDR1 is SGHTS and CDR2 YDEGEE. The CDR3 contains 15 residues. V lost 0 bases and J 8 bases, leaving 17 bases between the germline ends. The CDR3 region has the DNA TGTGCCAGCAGCTTGGAAGGCAGGGAGGGGTTCGAAGCTTTCTTT. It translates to CASSLEGREGFEAFF. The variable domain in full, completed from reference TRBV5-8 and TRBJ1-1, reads EAGVTQSPTHLIKTRGQQATLRCSPISGHTSVYWYQQALGLGLQFLLWYDEGEERNRGNFPPRFSGRQFPNYSSELNVNALELEDSALYLCASSLEGREGFEAFFGQGTRLTVV.

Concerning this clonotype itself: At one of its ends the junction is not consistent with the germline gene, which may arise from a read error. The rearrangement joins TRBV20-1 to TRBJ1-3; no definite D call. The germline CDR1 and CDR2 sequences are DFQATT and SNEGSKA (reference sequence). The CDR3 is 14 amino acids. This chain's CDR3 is CSARDYMEGNTIYF. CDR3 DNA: TGCAGTGCGAGAGATTACATGGAAGGAAACACCATATATTTT.

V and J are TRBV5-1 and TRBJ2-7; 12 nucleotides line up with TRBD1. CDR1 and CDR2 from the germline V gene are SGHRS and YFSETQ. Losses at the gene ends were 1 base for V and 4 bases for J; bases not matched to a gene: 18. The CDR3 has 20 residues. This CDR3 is CASSLSVSGTGGRLGYEQYF. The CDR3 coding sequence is TGCGCCAGCAGCTTGTCCGTCTCCGGGACAGGGGGCCGGTTGGGGTACGAGCAGTACTTC.

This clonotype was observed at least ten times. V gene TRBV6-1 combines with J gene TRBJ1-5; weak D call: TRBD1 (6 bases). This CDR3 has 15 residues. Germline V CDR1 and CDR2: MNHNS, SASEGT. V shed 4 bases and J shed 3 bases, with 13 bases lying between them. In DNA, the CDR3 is TGTGCCAGCAGTGCACCCCGGGACAACAATCAGCCCCAGCATTTT. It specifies CASSAPRDNNQPQHF.

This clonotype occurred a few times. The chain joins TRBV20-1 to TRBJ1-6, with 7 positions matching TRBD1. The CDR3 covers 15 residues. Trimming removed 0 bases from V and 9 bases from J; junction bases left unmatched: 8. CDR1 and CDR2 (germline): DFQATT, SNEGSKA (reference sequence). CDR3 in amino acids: CSARDQGGRGSPLHF. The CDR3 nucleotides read TGCAGTGCTAGAGATCAGGGGGGCCGGGGTTCACCCCTCCACTTT.

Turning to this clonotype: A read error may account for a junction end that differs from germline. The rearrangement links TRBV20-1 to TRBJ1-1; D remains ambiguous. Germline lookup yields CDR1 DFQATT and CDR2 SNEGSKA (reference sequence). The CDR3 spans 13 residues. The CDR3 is CSARVMRNTEAFF. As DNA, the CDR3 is TGCAGTGCTAGAGTTATGAGGAACACCGAAGCTTTCTTT.

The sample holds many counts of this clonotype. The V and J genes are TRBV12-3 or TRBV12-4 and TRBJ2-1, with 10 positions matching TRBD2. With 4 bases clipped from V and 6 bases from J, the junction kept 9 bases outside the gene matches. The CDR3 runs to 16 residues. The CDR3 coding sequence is TGTGCCAGCAGTTCCCCTCCGGGACTAGCGACCAATGAGCAGTTCTTC. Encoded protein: CASSSPPGLATNEQFF.

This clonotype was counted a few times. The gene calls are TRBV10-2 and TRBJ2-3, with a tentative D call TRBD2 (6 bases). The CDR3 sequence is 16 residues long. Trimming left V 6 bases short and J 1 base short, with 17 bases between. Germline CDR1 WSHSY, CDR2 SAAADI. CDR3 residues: CASSQGSASGTDTQYF. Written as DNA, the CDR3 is TGCGCCAGCAGCCAAGGGTCGGCTAGCGGCACAGATACGCAGTATTTT.

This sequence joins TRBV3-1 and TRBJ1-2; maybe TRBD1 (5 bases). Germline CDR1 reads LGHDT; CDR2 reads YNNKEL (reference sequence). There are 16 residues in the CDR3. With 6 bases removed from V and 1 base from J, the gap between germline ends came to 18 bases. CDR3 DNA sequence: TGTGCCAGCAGTTTCTTAGACAGAACTATTAACTATGGCTACACCTTC. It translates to CASSFLDRTINYGYTF.

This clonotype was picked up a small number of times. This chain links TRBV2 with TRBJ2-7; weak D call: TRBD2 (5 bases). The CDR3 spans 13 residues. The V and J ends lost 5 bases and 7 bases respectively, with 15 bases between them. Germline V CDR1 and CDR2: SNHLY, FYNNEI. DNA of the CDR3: TGTGCCAGCAGTCAGACGCCGGGGTGGGAGCAGTACTTC. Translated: CASSQTPGWEQYF.

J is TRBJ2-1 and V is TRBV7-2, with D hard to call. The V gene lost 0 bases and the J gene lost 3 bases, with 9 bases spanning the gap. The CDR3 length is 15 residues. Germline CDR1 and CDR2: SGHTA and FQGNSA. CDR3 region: CASSLASRSYNEQFF. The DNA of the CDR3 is TGTGCCAGCAGCTTAGCTTCGCGGAGCTACAATGAGCAGTTCTTC.

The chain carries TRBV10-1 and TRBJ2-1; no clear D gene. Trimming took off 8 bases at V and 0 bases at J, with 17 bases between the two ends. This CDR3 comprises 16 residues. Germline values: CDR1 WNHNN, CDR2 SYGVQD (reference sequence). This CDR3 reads CASRRGWVFSYNEQFF. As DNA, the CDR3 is TGCGCCAGCCGCCGTGGTTGGGTCTTCTCCTACAATGAGCAGTTCTTC.

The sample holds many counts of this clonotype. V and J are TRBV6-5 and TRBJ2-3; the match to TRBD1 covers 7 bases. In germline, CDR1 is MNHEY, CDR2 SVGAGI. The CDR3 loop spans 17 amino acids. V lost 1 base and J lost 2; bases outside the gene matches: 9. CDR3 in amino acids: CASSYWTGNNLTDTQYF. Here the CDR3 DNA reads TGTGCCAGCAGTTACTGGACAGGCAATAACCTCACAGATACGCAGTATTTT.

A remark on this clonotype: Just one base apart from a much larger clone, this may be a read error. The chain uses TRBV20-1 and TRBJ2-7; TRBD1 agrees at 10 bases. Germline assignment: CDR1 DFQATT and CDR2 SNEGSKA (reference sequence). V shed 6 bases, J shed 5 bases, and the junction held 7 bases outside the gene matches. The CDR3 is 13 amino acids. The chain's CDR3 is CSAPTGGKHEQYF. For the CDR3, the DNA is TGCAGTGCCCCGACAGGGGGCAAACACGAGCAGTACTTC.

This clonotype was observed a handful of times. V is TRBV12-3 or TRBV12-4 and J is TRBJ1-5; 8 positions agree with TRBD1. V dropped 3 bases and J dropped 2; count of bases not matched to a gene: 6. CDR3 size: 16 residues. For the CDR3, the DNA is TGTGCCAGCAGTTTCTCCCTGGGACAGGGCAATCAGCCCCAGCATTTT. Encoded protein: CASSFSLGQGNQPQHF.

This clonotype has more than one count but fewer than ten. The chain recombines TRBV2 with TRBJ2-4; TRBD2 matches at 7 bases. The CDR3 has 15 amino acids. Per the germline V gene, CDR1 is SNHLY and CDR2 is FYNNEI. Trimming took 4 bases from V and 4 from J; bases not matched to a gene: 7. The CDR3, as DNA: TGTGCCAGCAGTGGGATGGGCGGGGGTAAAAACATTCAGTACTTC. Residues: CASSGMGGGKNIQYF.

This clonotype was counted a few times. The CDR3 DNA reads TGTGCCAGCAGCCCGCAAAACCGGGGCCTAGGCAACATTCAGTACTTC. Translation gives CASSPQNRGLGNIQYF. This chain uses TRBV9 with TRBJ2-4; D possibly matches TRBD1 or TRBD2 (5 bases each). The V gene's germline CDR1 is SGDLS and CDR2 YYNGEE. V lost 4 bases and J lost 7, with 21 bases in between. CDR3 length: 16 residues.

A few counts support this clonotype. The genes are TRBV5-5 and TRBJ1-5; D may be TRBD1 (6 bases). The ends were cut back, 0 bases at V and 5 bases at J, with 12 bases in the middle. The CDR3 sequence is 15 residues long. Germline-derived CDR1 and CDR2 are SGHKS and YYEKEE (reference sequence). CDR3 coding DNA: TGTGCCAGCAGCTTGGGGGGGGGACAATATCAGCCCCAGCATTTT. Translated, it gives CASSLGGGQYQPQHF.

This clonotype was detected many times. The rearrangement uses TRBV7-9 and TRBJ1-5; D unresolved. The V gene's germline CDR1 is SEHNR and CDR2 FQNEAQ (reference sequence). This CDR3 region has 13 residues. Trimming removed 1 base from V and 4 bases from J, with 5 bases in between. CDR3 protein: CASSLETNQPQHF. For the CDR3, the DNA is TGTGCCAGCAGCTTAGAAACAAATCAGCCCCAGCATTTT.

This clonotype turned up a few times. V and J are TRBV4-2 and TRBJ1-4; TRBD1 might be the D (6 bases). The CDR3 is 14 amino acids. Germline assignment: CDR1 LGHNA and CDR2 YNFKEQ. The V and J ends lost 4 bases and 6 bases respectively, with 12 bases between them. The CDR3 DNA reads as TGTGCCAGCAGCCGGGGGAACAGGGATGAAAAACTGTTTTTT. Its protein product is CASSRGNRDEKLFF.

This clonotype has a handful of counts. The CDR3 DNA reads as TGTGCCACCAGCAGAGATTGGGTAGCGGCCGGCACAGATACGCAGTATTTT. Translated: CATSRDWVAAGTDTQYF. The rearrangement links TRBV15 to TRBJ2-3; possible D gene TRBD2, 6 bases. Deletions cut 0 bases from V and 1 base from J, with 14 bases between. CDR1 and CDR2 from the germline V gene are LNHNV and YYDKDF (reference sequence). This CDR3 has 17 residues.

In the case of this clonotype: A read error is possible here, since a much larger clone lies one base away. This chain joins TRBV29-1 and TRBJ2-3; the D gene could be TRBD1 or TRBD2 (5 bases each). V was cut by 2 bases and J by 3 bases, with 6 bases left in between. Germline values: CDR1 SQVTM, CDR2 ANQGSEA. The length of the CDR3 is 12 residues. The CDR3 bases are TGCAGCGTTGAATGGGGGACAGATACGCAGTATTTT. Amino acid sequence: CSVEWGTDTQYF.

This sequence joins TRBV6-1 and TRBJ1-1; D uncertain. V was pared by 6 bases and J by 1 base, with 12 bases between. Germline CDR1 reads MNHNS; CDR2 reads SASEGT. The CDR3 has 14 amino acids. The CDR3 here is CASRVGRENTEAFF. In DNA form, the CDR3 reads TGTGCCAGCAGGGTCGGACGAGAGAACACTGAAGCTTTCTTT.

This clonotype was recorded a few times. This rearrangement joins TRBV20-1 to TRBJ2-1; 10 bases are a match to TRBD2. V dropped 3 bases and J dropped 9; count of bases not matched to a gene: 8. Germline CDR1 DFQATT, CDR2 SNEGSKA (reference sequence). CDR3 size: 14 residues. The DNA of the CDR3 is TGCAGTGCTAGTCCACCGGGACTAGCGATTGAGCAGTTCTTC. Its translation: CSASPPGLAIEQFF.

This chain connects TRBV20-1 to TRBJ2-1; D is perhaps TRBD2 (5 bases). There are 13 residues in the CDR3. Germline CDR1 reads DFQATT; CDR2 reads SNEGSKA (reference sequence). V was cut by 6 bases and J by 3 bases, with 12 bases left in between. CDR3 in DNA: TGCAGTGCACCTCCCGCGGGCTACAATGAGCAGTTCTTC. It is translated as CSAPPAGYNEQFF.

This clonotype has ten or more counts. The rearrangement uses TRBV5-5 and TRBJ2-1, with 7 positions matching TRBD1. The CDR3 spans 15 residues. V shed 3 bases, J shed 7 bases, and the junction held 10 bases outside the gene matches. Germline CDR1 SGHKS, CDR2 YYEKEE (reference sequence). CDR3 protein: CASSWGQSQGNEQFF. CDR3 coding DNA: TGTGCCAGCAGCTGGGGACAGTCCCAGGGGAATGAGCAGTTCTTC.